This T cell receptor (beta chain) was found in a study of blood T cell repertoires in COVID-19. Study-level background: Sources were T cells, B-cell-depleted T cells, or PBMCs; the material itself was cDNA or gDNA.

Clones were read by immunoSEQ multiplex PCR, and TCRdb kept only the in-frame ones, dropping some. The sample includes around 86,000 clones, approximately 86% of them seen just once. This sequence originates from an elderly woman with acute or convalescent COVID-19. Material: peripheral blood.

CDR3 sequence reads: CASSYSWQGAGEAFF. CDR3 DNA sequence: TGTGCCAGCAGTTACTCGTGGCAGGGGGCGGGGGAAGCTTTCTTT. The V gene is TRBV6-5, the J gene TRBJ1-1, with 8 bases identical to TRBD1. CDR1 and CDR2 (germline): MNHEY, SVGAGI. Germline trimming cut 0 bases from V and 8 bases from J; bases unmatched to any gene: 8. The CDR3 length is 15 residues.